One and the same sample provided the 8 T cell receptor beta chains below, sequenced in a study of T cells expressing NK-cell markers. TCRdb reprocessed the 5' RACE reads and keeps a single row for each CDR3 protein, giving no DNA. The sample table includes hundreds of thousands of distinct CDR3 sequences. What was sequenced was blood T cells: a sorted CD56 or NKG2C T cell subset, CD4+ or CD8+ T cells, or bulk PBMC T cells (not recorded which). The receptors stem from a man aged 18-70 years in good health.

This chain's CDR3 is CASTFGQGFTDTQYF. J is TRBJ2-3 and V is TRBV12-3 or TRBV12-4; checking the TCRdb D call of TRBD1 is not possible without DNA. This CDR3 has 15 amino acids.

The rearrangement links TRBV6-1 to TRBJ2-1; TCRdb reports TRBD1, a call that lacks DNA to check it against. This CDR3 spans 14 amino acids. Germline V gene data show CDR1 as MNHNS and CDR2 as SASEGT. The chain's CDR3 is CASSEIRGINEQFF.

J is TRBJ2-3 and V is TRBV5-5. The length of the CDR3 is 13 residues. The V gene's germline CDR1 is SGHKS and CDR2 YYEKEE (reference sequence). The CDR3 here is CASMVGRPDTQYF.

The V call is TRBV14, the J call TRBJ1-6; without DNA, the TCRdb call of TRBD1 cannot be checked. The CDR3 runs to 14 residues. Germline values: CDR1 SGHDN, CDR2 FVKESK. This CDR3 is CASSQTRGGSPLHF.

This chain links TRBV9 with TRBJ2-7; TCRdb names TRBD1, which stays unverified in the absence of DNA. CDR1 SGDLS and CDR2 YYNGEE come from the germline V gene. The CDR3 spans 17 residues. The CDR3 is CASSVVVATVAGYEQYF.

The chain's CDR3 is CASSLMWNTYEQYF. The rearrangement joins TRBV28 to TRBJ2-7. Germline V gives CDR1 MDHEN, CDR2 SYDVKM. The CDR3 runs to 14 residues.

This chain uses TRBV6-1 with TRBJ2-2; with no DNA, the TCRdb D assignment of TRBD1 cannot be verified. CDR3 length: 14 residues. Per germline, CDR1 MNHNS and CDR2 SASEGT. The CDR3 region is CATKGAAGAGELFF.

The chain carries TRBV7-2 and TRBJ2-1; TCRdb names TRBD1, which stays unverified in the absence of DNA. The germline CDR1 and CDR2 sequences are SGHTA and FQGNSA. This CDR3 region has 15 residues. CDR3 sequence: CASSPGPQTYNEQFF.